These 10 T cell receptor beta chains came from one sample sequenced in a study of CD8+ T cells in alopecia areata (dated 2018 in TCRdb). Library preparation was by the immunoSEQ multiplex PCR assay. RNA was extracted from all samples and reverse transcribed into cDNA, which served as template for TCR sequencing. The table comes from immuneACCESS by way of TCRdb, which keeps in-frame sequences with V and J called. Part of the clones is missing from these tables; in studies checked, under half for an unresolved V gene and the rest for unknown reasons. A total of 120,000 to 150,000 clones appear in this sample, around 47% of them only once. The top ten constitute approximately 7% of the sample. The sequenced material came from CD4+ T cells sorted from blood. These receptors came from a human donor with alopecia areata.

This rearrangement joins TRBV30 to TRBJ2-7, with 9 bases lining up with TRBD2. This CDR3 has 11 residues. CDR1 is GTSNPN and CDR2 is SVGIG in the germline V gene (reference sequence). The J segment lost 11 bases and the V segment lost 4 bases, leaving 6 bases of the junction unmatched. The CDR3 DNA is TGTGCCTGGATTGTAGCGGGAGCCAAGTACTTC. This translates into CAWIVAGAKYF. Full variable domain (rest looked up from reference TRBV30 and TRBJ2-7): SQTIHQWPATLVQPVGSPLSLECTVEGTSNPNLYWYRQAAGRGLQLLFYSVGIGQISSEVPQNLSASRPQDRQFILSSKKLLLSDSGFYLCAWIVAGAKYFGPGTRLTVT.

Only a few counts were recorded for this clone. This chain links TRBV29-1 with TRBJ1-1, with TRBD1 as a possible D gene (5 bases). Trimming cost V 4 bases and J 1 base, with 10 bases left between them. The CDR3 runs to 13 residues. CDR1 and CDR2 (germline): SQVTM, ANQGSEA. The CDR3 coding sequence is TGCAGCGTTGCAAACCAGGGGAACACTGAAGCTTTCTTT. It codes for CSVANQGNTEAFF.

The chain employs TRBV29-1 and TRBJ2-7, with a weak D call TRBD2 (6 bases). From germline, CDR1 is SQVTM and CDR2 ANQGSEA. Trimming cost V 4 bases and J 3 bases, with 13 bases left between them. This CDR3 contains 13 residues. In nucleotides, the CDR3 is TGCAGCGTTGGCGGGGAACGAATCTACGAGCAGTACTTC. Translation: CSVGGERIYEQYF.

The chain is built from TRBV29-1 and TRBJ1-1, with 9 bases lining up with TRBD1. The germline gives CDR1 SQVTM, CDR2 ANQGSEA. V shed 8 bases, J shed 4 bases, and the junction held 11 bases outside the gene matches. CDR3 length equals 14 residues. CDR3 DNA: TGCAGCCTTGTAGGAGACAGGGGGGGCACTGAAGCTTTCTTT. It translates to CSLVGDRGGTEAFF.

This clone showed up just a few times. This chain connects TRBV19 to TRBJ1-1; the D is unclear. Germline V gives CDR1 LNHDA, CDR2 SQIVND (reference sequence). The CDR3 sequence is 15 residues long. V dropped 3 bases and J dropped 1 base, with 12 bases sitting between them. CDR3 loop: CASSIILRGNTEAFF. CDR3 coding DNA: TGTGCCAGTAGTATCATTTTGCGGGGGAACACTGAAGCTTTCTTT.

This clone occurred a few times. The J gene is TRBJ2-7, the V gene TRBV15, with 7 positions matching TRBD2. From germline, CDR1 is LNHNV and CDR2 YYDKDF (reference sequence). The CDR3 sequence is 14 residues long. With V trimmed by 8 bases and J by 2 bases, 9 bases remained unmatched. CDR3 residues: CATAEEAGTYEQYF. As DNA, the CDR3 is TGTGCCACCGCGGAAGAAGCGGGAACCTACGAGCAGTACTTC.

The chain is built from TRBV7-2 and TRBJ1-2; D not certain. Per germline, CDR1 SGHTA and CDR2 FQGNSA. CDR3 length: 11 amino acids. The V gene lost 8 bases and the J gene lost 10 bases, with 14 bases spanning the gap. CDR3 coding DNA: TGTGCCAGCTCCCAGGTTCAAGCCTACACCTTC. Translating gives CASSQVQAYTF. Using reference TRBV7-2 and TRBJ1-2 for the parts outside the CDR3, the full variable domain is GAGVSQSPSNKVTEKGKDVELRCDPISGHTALYWYRQSLGQGLEFLIYFQGNSAPDKSGLPSDRFSAERTGGSVSTLTIQRTQQEDSAVYLCASSQVQAYTFGSGTRLTVV.

The chain recombines TRBV2 with TRBJ2-7, with D possibly being TRBD2 (7 bases). V shed 2 bases and J shed 4 bases, with 15 bases lying between them. The CDR3 length is 15 residues. Germline lookup yields CDR1 SNHLY and CDR2 FYNNEI. The CDR3 bases are TGTGCCAGCAGTGAACGGTCGGGGGGCTATTACGAGCAGTACTTC. This gives the protein CASSERSGGYYEQYF.

The rearrangement joins TRBV30 to TRBJ2-3; D ambiguous. Trimming took 3 bases from V and 6 from J, leaving 10 bases between them. The CDR3 contains 12 residues. Germline V gene lookup returns CDR1 GTSNPN and CDR2 SVGIG (reference sequence). The CDR3 coding sequence is TGTGCCTGGAGACCCTCGCTCGATACGCAGTATTTT. Translation: CAWRPSLDTQYF.

CDR3 residues: CASSLGPGMSGETQYF. CDR3 nucleotides: TGTGCCAGCAGCTTGGGGCCGGGTATGTCGGGAGAGACCCAGTACTTC. V usage is TRBV5-6 and J usage is TRBJ2-5; D ambiguous. The V and J ends lost 0 bases and 4 bases respectively, with 16 bases between them. Looked up from germline, CDR1 is SGHDT and CDR2 is YYEEEE. This CDR3 has 16 amino acids.